Presented here are 7 T cell receptor beta chains from one specimen sequenced in a study of shared clonotypes between healthy human individuals. Using immunoSEQ multiplex PCR, the repertoire was profiled, and TCRdb retains in-frame clones only, with some absent. The sample contains 800,000 to 1,200,000 clones, roughly 74% of which appear only once. What was sequenced was memory CD4+ T cells from PBMCs. Sample subset: CD45RA-negative fraction. The receptors derive from a man aged 18 to 29 in good health. Some clones in this sample may be carry-over from other donors' samples.

J is TRBJ2-7 and V is TRBV7-9, with 7 positions matching TRBD1. Germline trimming cut 5 bases from V and 2 bases from J; bases unmatched to any gene: 9. Per germline, CDR1 SEHNR and CDR2 FQNEAQ (reference sequence). The CDR3 is 15 residues long. CDR3 region: CASSPHGTATYEQYF. The CDR3 DNA follows: TGTGCCAGCAGCCCCCACGGGACAGCCACCTACGAGCAGTACTTC.

J is TRBJ2-1 and V is TRBV14; D not certain. Trimming pared 2 bases from V and 0 bases from J, leaving 11 bases between. CDR1 and CDR2 (germline): SGHDN, FVKESK. The CDR3 spans 16 residues. CDR3 DNA: TGTGCCAGCAGCCAACTCCAGGCCAGCTCCTACAATGAGCAGTTCTTC. Translating it yields CASSQLQASSYNEQFF.

V is TRBV19 and J is TRBJ2-4; 8 positions agree with TRBD2. Germline V gene sequence: CDR1 LNHDA, CDR2 SQIVND (reference sequence). V lost 5 bases to trimming and J lost 6 bases; unmatched junction nucleotides: 6. There are 14 residues in the CDR3. CDR3: CASSLREVGNIQYF. The CDR3 nucleotides are TGTGCCAGTAGTCTGCGGGAGGTCGGAAACATTCAGTACTTC.

The rearrangement links TRBV7-9 to TRBJ2-3; 8 bases align to TRBD2. J gave up 2 bases and V 1 base, and 5 bases lay outside the gene matches. From germline, CDR1 is SEHNR and CDR2 FQNEAQ (reference sequence). The CDR3 sequence is 16 residues long. The CDR3 here is CASSLVSSGYTDTQYF. The CDR3 DNA sequence: TGTGCCAGCAGCTTAGTGTCTAGCGGGTACACAGATACGCAGTATTTT.

The chain recombines TRBV19 with TRBJ1-2, with D possibly matching TRBD1 (5 bases). CDR1 is LNHDA, CDR2 SQIVND, per germline (reference sequence). The CDR3 length is 14 residues. Trimming removed 8 bases at V and 4 bases at J, with 17 bases between. CDR3 DNA: TGTGCCAGTGAGGGTTTGGAGGGGATCTATGGCTACACCTTC. It codes for CASEGLEGIYGYTF. Complete variable domain (other parts from reference TRBV19 and TRBJ1-2): DGGITQSPKYLFRKEGQNVTLSCEQNLNHDAMYWYRQDPGQGLRLIYYSQIVNDFQKGDIAEGYSVSREKKESFPLTVTSAQKNPTAFYLCASEGLEGIYGYTFGSGTRLTVV.

About this clone itself: A much larger clone lies one base from this, so it may be a read error. Other DNA sequences of this sample code for an identical CDR3. The chain employs TRBV11-3 and TRBJ2-1; D uncertain. CDR3 length: 13 amino acids. With 3 bases removed from V and 5 bases from J, the gap between germline ends came to 8 bases. The V gene's germline CDR1 is SGHNT and CDR2 YENEEA. The CDR3 reads CASSLGRNNEQFF. The DNA for the CDR3 is TGTGCCAGCAGCTTGGGCCGAAACAATGAGCAGTTCTTC.

This chain uses TRBV29-1 with TRBJ1-1; weak D call: TRBD1 (5 bases). Germline V gene sequence: CDR1 SQVTM, CDR2 ANQGSEA. Trimming left V 7 bases short and J 8 bases short, with 14 bases between. The CDR3 runs to 11 residues. The CDR3, as DNA: TGCAGCGCCGGGACTAGCTGGGAAGCTTTCTTT. Protein: CSAGTSWEAFF. The entire variable domain, with the rest obtained from reference TRBV29-1 and TRBJ1-1, is as follows: SAVISQKPSRDICQRGTSLTIQCQVDSQVTMMFWYRQQPGQSLTLIATANQGSEATYESGFVIDKFPISRPNLTFSTLTVSNMSPEDSSIYLCSAGTSWEAFFGQGTRLTVV.